This TCR beta chain originates from a study of control samples from healthy donors and cancer patients. Measured with immunoSEQ multiplex PCR; TCRdb has only the in-frame clones, and not every one. The data show 50,000 to 75,000 clones, approximately 85% seen once. After removal of 5 bases from V and 2 bases from J, the junction contained 16 bases not matched to a gene. This CDR3 has 18 amino acids. Looked up from germline, CDR1 is MDHEN and CDR2 is SYDVKM. The receptor comes from a man aged 40-49 years in good health. Sequenced input: blood. The chain couples TRBV28 to TRBJ2-7; the match to TRBD1 covers 9 bases. CDR3 region: CASSLEGQGFVGPYEQYF. In nucleotides, the CDR3 is TGTGCCAGCAGTCTAGAGGGACAGGGTTTTGTAGGTCCCTACGAGCAGTACTTC.